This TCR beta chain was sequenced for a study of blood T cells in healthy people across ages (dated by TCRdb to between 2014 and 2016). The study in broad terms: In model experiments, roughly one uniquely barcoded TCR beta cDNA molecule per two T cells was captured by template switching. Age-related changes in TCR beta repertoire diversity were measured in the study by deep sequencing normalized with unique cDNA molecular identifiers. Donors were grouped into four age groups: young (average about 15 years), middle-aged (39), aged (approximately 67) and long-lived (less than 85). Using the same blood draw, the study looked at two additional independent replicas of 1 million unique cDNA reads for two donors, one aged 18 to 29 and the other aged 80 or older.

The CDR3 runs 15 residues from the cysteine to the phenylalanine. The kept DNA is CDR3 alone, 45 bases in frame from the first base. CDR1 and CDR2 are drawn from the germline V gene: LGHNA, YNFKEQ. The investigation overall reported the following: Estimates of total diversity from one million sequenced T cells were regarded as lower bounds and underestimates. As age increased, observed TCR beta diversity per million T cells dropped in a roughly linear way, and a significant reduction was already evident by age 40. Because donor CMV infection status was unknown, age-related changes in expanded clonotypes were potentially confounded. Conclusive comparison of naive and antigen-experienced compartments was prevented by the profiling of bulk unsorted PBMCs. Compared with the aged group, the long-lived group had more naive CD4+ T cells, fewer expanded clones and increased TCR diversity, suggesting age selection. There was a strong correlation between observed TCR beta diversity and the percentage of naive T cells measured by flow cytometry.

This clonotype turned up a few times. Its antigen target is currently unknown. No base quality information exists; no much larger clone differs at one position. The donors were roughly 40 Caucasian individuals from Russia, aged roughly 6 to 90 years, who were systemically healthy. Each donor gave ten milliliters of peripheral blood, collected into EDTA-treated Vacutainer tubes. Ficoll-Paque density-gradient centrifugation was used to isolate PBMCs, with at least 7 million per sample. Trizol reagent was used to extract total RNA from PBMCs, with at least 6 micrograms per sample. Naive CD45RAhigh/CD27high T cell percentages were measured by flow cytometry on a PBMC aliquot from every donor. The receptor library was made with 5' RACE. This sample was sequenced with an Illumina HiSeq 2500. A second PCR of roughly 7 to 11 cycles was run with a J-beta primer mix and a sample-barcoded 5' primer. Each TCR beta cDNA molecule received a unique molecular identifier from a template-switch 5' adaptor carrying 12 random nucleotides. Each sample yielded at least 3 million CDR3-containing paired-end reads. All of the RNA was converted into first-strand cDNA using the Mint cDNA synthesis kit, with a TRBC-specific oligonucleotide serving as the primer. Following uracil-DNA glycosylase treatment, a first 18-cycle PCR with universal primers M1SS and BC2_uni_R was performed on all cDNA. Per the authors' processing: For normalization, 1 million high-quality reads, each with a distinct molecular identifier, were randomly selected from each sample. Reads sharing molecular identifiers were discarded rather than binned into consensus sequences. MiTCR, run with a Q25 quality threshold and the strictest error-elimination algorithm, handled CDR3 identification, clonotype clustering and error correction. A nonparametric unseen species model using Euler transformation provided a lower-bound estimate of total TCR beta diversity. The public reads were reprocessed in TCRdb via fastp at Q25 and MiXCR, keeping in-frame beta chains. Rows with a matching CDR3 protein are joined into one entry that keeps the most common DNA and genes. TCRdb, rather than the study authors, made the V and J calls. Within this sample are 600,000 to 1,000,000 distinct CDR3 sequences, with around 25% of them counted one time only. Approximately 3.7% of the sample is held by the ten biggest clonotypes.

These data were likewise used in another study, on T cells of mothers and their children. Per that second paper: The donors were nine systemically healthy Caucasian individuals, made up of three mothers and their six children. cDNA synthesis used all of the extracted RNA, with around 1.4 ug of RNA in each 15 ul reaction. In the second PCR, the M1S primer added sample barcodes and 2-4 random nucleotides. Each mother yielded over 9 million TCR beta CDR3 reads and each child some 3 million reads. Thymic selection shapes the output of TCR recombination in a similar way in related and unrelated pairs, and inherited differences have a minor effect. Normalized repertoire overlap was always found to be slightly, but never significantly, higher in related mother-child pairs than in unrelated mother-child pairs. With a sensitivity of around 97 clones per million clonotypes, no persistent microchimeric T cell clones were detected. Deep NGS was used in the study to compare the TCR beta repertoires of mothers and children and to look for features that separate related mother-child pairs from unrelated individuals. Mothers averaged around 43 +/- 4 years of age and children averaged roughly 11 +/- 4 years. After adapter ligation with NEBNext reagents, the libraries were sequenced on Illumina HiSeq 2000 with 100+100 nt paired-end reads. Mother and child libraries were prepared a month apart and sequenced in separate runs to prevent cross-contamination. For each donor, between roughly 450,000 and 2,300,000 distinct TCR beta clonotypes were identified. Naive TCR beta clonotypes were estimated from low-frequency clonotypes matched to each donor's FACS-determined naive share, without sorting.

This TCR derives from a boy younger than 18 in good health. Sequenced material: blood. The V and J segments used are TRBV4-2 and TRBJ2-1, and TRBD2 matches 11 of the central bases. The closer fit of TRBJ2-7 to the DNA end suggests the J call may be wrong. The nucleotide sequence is TGTGCCAGCAGCCAACAAGGGACTAGCGGCTACGAGCAGTACTTC. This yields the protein CASSQQGTSGYEQYF.